This T cell receptor beta chain was observed in a study of CD8+ T cells in alopecia areata. The treatment: oral pan-JAK inhibitor, 5-10 mg twice daily. Extracted from the samples, RNA was reverse transcribed into cDNA to serve as the sequencing template. Data came from immunoSEQ multiplex PCR; TCRdb stores just in-frame clones and leaves some out. The repertoire holds about 210,000 clones, with over 60% as singletons. The clonotype was recovered from a human donor with alopecia areata. Source: CD4+ T cells sorted from blood, taken at week 4, from a patient treated with tofacitinib.

CDR3 amino acids: CASILNPGHTETQYF. In DNA, the CDR3 is TGTGCCAGCATTCTTAATCCGGGACACACAGAGACCCAGTACTTC. V is TRBV2 and J is TRBJ2-5; TRBD1 is a possible D gene (6 bases). CDR1 SNHLY and CDR2 FYNNEI come from the germline V gene. The CDR3 loop spans 15 amino acids. V was clipped by 7 bases and J by 4 bases, with 19 bases between them.